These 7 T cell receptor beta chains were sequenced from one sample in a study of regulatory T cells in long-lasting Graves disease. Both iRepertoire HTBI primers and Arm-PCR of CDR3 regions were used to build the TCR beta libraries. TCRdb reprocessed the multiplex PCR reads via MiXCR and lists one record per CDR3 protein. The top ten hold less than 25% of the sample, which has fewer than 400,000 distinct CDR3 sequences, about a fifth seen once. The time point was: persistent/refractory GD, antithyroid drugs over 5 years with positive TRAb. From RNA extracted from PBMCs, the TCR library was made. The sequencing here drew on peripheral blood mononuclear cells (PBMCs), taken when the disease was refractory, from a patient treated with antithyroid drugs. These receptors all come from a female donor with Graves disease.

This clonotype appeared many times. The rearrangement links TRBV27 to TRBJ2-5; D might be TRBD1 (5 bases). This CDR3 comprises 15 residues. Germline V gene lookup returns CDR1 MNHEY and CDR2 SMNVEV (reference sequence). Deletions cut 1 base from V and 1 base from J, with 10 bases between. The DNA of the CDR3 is TGTGCCAGCAGTTTATACCGACAGTCCCAAGAGACCCAGTACTTC. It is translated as CASSLYRQSQETQYF.

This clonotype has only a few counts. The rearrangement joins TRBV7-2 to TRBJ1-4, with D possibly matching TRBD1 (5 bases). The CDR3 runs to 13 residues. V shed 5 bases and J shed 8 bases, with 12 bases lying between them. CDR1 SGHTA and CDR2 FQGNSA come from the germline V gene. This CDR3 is CASSTNRGEKLFF. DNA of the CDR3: TGTGCCAGCAGCACCAATCGGGGCGAAAAACTGTTTTTT.

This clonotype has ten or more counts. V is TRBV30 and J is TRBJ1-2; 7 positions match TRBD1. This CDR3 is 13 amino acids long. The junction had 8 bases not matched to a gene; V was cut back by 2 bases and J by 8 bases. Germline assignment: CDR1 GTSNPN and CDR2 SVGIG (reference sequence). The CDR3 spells CAWSPQGIKGYTF. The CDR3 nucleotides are TGTGCCTGGAGTCCACAGGGGATTAAGGGCTACACCTTC.

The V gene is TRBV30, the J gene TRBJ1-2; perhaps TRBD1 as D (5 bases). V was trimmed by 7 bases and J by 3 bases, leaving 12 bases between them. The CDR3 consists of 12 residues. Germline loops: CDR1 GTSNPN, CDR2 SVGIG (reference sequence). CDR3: CASIGGDYGYTF. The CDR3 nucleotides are TGTGCCTCAATTGGGGGGGACTATGGCTACACCTTC.

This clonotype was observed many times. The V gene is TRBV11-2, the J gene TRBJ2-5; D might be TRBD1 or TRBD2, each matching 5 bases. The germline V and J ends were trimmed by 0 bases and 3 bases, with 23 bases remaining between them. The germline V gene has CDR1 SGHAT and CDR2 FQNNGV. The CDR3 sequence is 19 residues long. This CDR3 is CASSLDLGLNPGLKETQYF. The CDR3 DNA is TGTGCCAGCAGCTTAGATCTCGGACTTAATCCGGGGCTAAAAGAGACCCAGTACTTC.

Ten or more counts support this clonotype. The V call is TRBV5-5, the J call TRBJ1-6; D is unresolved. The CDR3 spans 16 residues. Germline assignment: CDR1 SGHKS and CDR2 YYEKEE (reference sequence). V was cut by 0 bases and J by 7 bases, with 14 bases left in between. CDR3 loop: CASSLGGLSYNSPLHF. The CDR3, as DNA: TGTGCCAGCAGCTTGGGTGGTTTGTCGTACAATTCACCCCTCCACTTT.

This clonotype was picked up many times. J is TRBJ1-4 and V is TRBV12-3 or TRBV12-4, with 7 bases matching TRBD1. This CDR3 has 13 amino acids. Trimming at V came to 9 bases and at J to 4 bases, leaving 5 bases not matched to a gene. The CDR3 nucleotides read TGTGCCAGTCTTCGACAGGGTAATGAAAAACTGTTTTTT. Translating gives CASLRQGNEKLFF.